These 18 T cell receptor beta chains originate from one sample sequenced in a study of T cells in Graves' hyperthyroidism and ophthalmopathy (dated by TCRdb to about 2019). The library was made by multiplex PCR. The sample was run on an Illumina HiSeq 2000. TCR beta CDR3 regions were amplified from RNA transcripts. A first-round RT-PCR of the TCR CDR3 used the HTBI primer set with the Qiagen OneStep RT-PCR kit. Clones were called with MiXCR by TCRdb after fastp trimmed the public reads at Q25, and only in-frame beta chains were retained. A single entry per CDR3 protein holds the most common genes and DNA from its merged rows. The sample records about 500,000 distinct CDR3 sequences, about a sixth of which are singletons. The top ten hold around 19% of the sample. The sequencing input was blood. The receptors shown here come from a woman under 30 with Graves' hyperthyroidism.

This clonotype occurred many times. This sequence joins TRBV3-1 and TRBJ1-5, with a weak D call TRBD1 (6 bases). The germline V gene has CDR1 LGHDT and CDR2 YNNKEL (reference sequence). Trimming took off 0 bases at V and 5 bases at J, with 11 bases between the two ends. The CDR3 is 15 amino acids. The chain's CDR3 is CASSQDTGGDQPQHF. Here the CDR3 DNA reads TGTGCCAGCAGCCAAGACACTGGGGGCGATCAGCCCCAGCATTTT.

This clonotype was counted ten times or more. The rearrangement uses TRBV20-1 and TRBJ2-2; 9 nucleotides match TRBD2. The length of the CDR3 is 16 residues. The V gene end was trimmed by 3 bases and the J gene end by 3 bases; junction bases not matched to a gene: 8. Germline CDR1 is DFQATT and CDR2 is SNEGSKA (reference sequence). The CDR3 bases are TGCAGTGCTAGGGATATAGCGGGAGTCCACACCGGGGAGCTGTTTTTT. Protein: CSARDIAGVHTGELFF.

There are a few counts of this clonotype. The genes are TRBV7-2 and TRBJ1-2; 7 positions agree with TRBD1. The CDR3 loop spans 16 amino acids. CDR1 is SGHTA and CDR2 is FQGNSA in the germline V gene. J was trimmed by 2 bases and V by 2 bases; bases with no gene match: 8. CDR3 DNA sequence: TGTGCCAGCAGCTTATCACACAGGGGCCGAAACTATGGCTACACCTTC. This codes for CASSLSHRGRNYGYTF.

In its sample, this clonotype was seen a few times. V is TRBV6-2 or TRBV6-3 and J is TRBJ2-7, with 12 bases that match TRBD2. The J segment lost 3 bases and the V segment lost 2 bases, leaving 5 bases of the junction unmatched. The CDR3 loop spans 16 amino acids. CDR1 MNHEY and CDR2 SVGEGT come from the germline V gene. CDR3 nucleotide sequence: TGTGCCAGCAGTTACCCGACTAGCGGGAGAGTCTACGAGCAGTACTTC. This codes for CASSYPTSGRVYEQYF.

This chain joins TRBV6-2 or TRBV6-3 and TRBJ2-2, with no clear D. This CDR3 is built from 16 residues. CDR1 and CDR2 (germline): MNHEY, SVGEGT. Trimming left V 4 bases short and J 0 bases short, with 12 bases between. CDR3 sequence: CASSCSTTTNTGELFF. Written as DNA, the CDR3 is TGTGCCAGCAGTTGCTCGACGACCACGAACACCGGGGAGCTGTTTTTT.

The J gene is TRBJ2-7, the V gene TRBV5-1, with D maybe TRBD1 (6 bases). This CDR3 is built from 15 residues. The V end lost 4 bases, the J end lost 0 bases, and 14 bases lay between the germline ends. Germline lookup yields CDR1 SGHRS and CDR2 YFSETQ. CDR3 nucleotides: TGCGCCAGCAGCCTCAGGGGATCTACCTCCTACGAGCAGTACTTC. Translated: CASSLRGSTSYEQYF.

This clonotype came up many times. The chain uses TRBV29-1 and TRBJ2-1; 8 bases line up with TRBD2. This CDR3 region has 14 residues. V shed 7 bases, J shed 7 bases, and the junction held 12 bases outside the gene matches. In germline, CDR1 is SQVTM, CDR2 ANQGSEA. CDR3 amino acids: CSGRGAGVRNEQFF. The CDR3 DNA reads TGCAGCGGAAGAGGAGCGGGAGTGAGGAATGAGCAGTTCTTC.

This clonotype was picked up many times. The chain joins TRBV20-1 to TRBJ2-3, with D possibly matching TRBD1 (5 bases). CDR3 length: 18 residues. Trimming pared 0 bases from V and 1 base from J, leaving 20 bases between. CDR1 DFQATT and CDR2 SNEGSKA come from the germline V gene (reference sequence). Written as DNA, the CDR3 is TGCAGTGCTAGAGAGGTGGGCGTTAGGGGTTCGGGCACAGATACGCAGTATTTT. Encoded protein: CSAREVGVRGSGTDTQYF.

This clonotype was seen only a few times. The gene calls are TRBV3-1 and TRBJ2-2; D unclear. Trimming removed 1 base from V and 11 bases from J, with 8 bases in between. Looked up from germline, CDR1 is LGHDT and CDR2 is YNNKEL (reference sequence). This CDR3 is 12 amino acids long. Here the CDR3 reads CASSQVAAELFF. As DNA, the CDR3 is TGTGCCAGCAGCCAAGTGGCAGCCGAGCTGTTTTTT.

V is TRBV20-1 and J is TRBJ2-7; D is uncertain. Trimming cost V 6 bases and J 6 bases, with 24 bases left between them. CDR1 is DFQATT, CDR2 SNEGSKA, per germline (reference sequence). The CDR3 contains 15 residues. CDR3 nucleotide sequence: TGCAGTGCCTCACTTCGGGTATCCGCTTTTGGCGAGCAGTACTTC. Amino acid sequence: CSASLRVSAFGEQYF.

Ten or more counts support this clonotype. The chain is built from TRBV28 and TRBJ1-1, with a possible D match to TRBD1 (6 bases). There are 14 residues in the CDR3. Germline V gene data show CDR1 as MDHEN and CDR2 as SYDVKM. V lost 3 bases to trimming and J lost 5 bases, with 13 bases between them. This chain's CDR3 is CASSLTGGRTEAFF. The CDR3 DNA sequence: TGTGCCAGCAGTTTGACAGGAGGAAGGACTGAAGCTTTCTTT.

The chain couples TRBV7-9 to TRBJ1-5; possible D gene TRBD1, 5 bases. Germline V CDR1 and CDR2: SEHNR, FQNEAQ (reference sequence). The CDR3 is made up of 16 amino acids. Trimming removed 0 bases from V and 1 base from J, with 10 bases in between. CDR3 bases: TGTGCCAGCAGCTTAGCGGGGACGACAAGCAATCAGCCCCAGCATTTT. It is translated as CASSLAGTTSNQPQHF. The full variable domain, rest sourced from reference TRBV7-9 and TRBJ1-5, is DTGVSQNPRHKITKRGQNVTFRCDPISEHNRLYWYRQTLGQGPEFLTYFQNEAQLEKSRLLSDRFSAERPKGSFSTLEIQRTEQGDSAMYLCASSLAGTTSNQPQHFGDGTRLSIL.

This rearrangement joins TRBV29-1 to TRBJ1-1; no firm D call. The V gene's germline CDR1 is SQVTM and CDR2 ANQGSEA. Trimming pared 2 bases from V and 0 bases from J, leaving 13 bases between. CDR3 length: 15 amino acids. The CDR3 loop reads CSVEPAPILNTEAFF. The DNA of the CDR3 is TGCAGCGTTGAACCAGCCCCGATTTTGAACACTGAAGCTTTCTTT.

This chain joins TRBV11-2 and TRBJ1-1; no clear D. The germline V and J ends were trimmed by 0 bases and 1 base, with 12 bases remaining between them. Germline V gives CDR1 SGHAT, CDR2 FQNNGV. The CDR3 has 16 residues. Here the CDR3 DNA reads TGTGCCAGCAGCTTAGATCTGGCAGCCAAGAACACTGAAGCTTTCTTT. It specifies CASSLDLAAKNTEAFF.

A note on this clonotype: Sequence at one end of the junction differs from germline and may be a read error. CDR3 in amino acids: CSARGPSYERYF. The CDR3 coding sequence is TGCAGTGCTAGAGGACCATCCTACGAGCGGTACTTC. This chain uses TRBV20-1 with TRBJ2-7; unclear D gene. Germline lookup yields CDR1 DFQATT and CDR2 SNEGSKA (reference sequence). The CDR3 covers 12 residues.

The sample holds a few counts of this clonotype. The V and J genes are TRBV6-2 or TRBV6-3 and TRBJ1-1; D unclear. The CDR3 runs to 15 residues. The germline gives CDR1 MNHEY, CDR2 SVGEGT. Trimming removed 2 bases from V and 0 bases from J, with 10 bases in between. The CDR3 DNA reads TGTGCCAGCAGTTACAGGCGGGGATTGAACACTGAAGCTTTCTTT. Translating gives CASSYRRGLNTEAFF.

With regard to this clonotype: One end of the junction does not line up with germline, which may come from a read error. This chain joins TRBV11-1 and TRBJ2-7; TRBD2 agrees at 8 bases. From germline, CDR1 is SGHAT and CDR2 FQDESV (reference sequence). The CDR3 is made up of 14 amino acids. The CDR3 sequence is CASSLTSGTYELYF. As DNA, the CDR3 is TGTGCCAGCAGCTTAACTAGCGGAACCTACGAGCTGTACTTC.

This clonotype was seen a few times. V gene TRBV9 combines with J gene TRBJ2-1; D uncertain. This CDR3 comprises 15 residues. Per germline, CDR1 SGDLS and CDR2 YYNGEE. V was shortened by 2 bases and J by 0 bases, with 9 bases between the two germline ends. CDR3 DNA sequence: TGTGCCAGCAGCGTCGTGACATCCTCCTACAATGAGCAGTTCTTC. This encodes CASSVVTSSYNEQFF.